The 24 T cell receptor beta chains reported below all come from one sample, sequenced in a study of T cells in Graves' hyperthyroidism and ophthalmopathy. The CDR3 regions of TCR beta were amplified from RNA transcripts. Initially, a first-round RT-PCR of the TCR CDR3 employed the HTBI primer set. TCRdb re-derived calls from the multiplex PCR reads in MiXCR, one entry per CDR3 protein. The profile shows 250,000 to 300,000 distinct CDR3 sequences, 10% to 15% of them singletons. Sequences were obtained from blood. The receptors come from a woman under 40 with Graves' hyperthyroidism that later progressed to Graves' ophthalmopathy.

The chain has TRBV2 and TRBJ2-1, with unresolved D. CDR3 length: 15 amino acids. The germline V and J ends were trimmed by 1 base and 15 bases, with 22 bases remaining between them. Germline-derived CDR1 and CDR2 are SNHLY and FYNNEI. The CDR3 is CASSEGPLTDPRGFF. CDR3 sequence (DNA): TGTGCCAGCAGTGAAGGCCCTTTAACAGACCCCCGTGGGTTCTTC.

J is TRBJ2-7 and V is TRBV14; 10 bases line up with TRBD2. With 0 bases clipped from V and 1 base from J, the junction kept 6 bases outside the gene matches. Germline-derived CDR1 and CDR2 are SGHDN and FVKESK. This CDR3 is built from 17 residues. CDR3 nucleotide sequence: TGTGCCAGCAGCCAAGATTCTCGGACTAGCGGTTCCTACGAGCAGTACTTC. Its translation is CASSQDSRTSGSYEQYF.

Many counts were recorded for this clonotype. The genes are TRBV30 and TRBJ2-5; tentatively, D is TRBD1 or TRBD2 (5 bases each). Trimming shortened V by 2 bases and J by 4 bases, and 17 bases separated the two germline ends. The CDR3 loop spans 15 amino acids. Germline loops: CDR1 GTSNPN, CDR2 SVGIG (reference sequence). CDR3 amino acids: CAWSPVGVGRETQYF. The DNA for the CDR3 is TGTGCCTGGAGTCCAGTGGGGGTGGGGAGAGAGACCCAGTACTTC.

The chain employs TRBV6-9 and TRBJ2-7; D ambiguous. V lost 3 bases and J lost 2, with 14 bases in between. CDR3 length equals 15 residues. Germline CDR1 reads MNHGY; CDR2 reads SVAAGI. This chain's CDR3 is CASSYGPDNTYEQYF. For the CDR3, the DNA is TGTGCCAGCAGTTACGGCCCAGATAATACCTACGAGCAGTACTTC.

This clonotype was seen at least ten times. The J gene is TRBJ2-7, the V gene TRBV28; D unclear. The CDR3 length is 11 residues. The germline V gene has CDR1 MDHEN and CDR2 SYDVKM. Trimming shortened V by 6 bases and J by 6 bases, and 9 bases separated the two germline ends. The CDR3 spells CASSQATEQYF. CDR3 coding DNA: TGTGCCAGCAGCCAAGCCACCGAGCAGTACTTC.

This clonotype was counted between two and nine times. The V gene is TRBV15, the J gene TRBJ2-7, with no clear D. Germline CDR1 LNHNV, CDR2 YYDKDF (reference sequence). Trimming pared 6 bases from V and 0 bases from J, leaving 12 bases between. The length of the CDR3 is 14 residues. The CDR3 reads CATRRTSSSYEQYF. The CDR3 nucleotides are TGTGCCACCAGAAGGACGTCAAGCTCCTACGAGCAGTACTTC.

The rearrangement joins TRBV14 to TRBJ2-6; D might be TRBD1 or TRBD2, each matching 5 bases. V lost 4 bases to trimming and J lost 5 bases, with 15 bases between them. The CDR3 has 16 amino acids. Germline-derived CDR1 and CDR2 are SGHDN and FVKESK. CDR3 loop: CASSLWDGSRANVLTF. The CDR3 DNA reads TGTGCCAGCAGCCTCTGGGACGGATCAAGGGCCAACGTCCTGACTTTC.

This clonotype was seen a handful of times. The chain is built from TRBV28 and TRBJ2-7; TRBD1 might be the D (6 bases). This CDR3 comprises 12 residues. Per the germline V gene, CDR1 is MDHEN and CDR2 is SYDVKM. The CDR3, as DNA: TGTTCCTCAAGGGGGTTTAGGGGGGAGCAGTACTTC. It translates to CSSRGFRGEQYF. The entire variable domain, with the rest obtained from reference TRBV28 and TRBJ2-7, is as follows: DVKVTQSSRYLVKRTGEKVFLECVQDMDHENMFWYRQDPGLGLRLIYFSYDVKMKEKGDIPEGYSVSREKKERFSLILESASTNQTSMYLCSSRGFRGEQYFGPGTRLTVT.

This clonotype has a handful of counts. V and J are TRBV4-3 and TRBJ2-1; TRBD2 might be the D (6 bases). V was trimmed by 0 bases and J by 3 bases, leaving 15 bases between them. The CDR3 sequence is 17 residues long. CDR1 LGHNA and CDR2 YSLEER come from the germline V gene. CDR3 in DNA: TGCGCCAGCAGCCAAGATTTCGCTAGCGTCTTCTACAATGAGCAGTTCTTC. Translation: CASSQDFASVFYNEQFF.

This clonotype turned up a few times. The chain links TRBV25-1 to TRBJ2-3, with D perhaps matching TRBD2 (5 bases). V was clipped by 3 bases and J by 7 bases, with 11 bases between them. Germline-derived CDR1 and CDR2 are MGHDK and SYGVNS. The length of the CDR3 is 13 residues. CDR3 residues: CASSDGDPYTQYF. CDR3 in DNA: TGTGCCAGCAGTGACGGGGATCCATATACGCAGTATTTT. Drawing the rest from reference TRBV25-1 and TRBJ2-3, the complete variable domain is EADIYQTPRYLVIGTGKKITLECSQTMGHDKMYWYQQDPGMELHLIHYSYGVNSTEKGDLSSESTVSRIRTEHFPLTLESARPSHTSQYLCASSDGDPYTQYFGPGTRLTVL.

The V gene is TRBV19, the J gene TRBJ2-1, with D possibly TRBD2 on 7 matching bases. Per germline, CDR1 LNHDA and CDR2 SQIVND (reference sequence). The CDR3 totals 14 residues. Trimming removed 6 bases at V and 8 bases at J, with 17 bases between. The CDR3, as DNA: TGTGCCAGTAGACTGGGGGGGGGGCAGGATGAGCAGTTCTTC. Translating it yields CASRLGGGQDEQFF.

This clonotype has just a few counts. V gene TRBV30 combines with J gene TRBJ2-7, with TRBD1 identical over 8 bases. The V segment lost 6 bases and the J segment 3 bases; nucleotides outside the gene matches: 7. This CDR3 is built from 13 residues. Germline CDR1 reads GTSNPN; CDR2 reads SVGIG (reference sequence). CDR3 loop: CACQQGVLYEQYF. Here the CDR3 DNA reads TGTGCCTGCCAACAGGGGGTACTCTACGAGCAGTACTTC.

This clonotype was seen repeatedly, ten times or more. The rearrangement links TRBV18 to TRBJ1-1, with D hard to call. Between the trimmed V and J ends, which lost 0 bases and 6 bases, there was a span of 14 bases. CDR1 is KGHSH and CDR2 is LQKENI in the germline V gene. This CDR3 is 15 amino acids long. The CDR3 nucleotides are TGTGCCAGCTCACCACCGGGAGGGTCAGGAGCTGAAGCTTTCTTT. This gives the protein CASSPPGGSGAEAFF.

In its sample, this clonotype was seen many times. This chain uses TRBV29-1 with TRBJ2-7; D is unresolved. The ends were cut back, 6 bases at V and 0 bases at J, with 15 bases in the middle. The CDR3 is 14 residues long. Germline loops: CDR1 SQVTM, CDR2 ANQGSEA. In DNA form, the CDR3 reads TGCAGCGTCGTAGGGTTGGCTAGCTCCTACGAGCAGTACTTC. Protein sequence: CSVVGLASSYEQYF.

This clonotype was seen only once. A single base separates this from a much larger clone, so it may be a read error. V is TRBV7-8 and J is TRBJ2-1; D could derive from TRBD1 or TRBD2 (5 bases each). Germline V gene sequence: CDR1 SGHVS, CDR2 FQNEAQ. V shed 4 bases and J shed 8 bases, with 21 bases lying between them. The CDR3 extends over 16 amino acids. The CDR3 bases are TGTGCCAGCAGCTCCCGCCGGGGCCTAAAGATCCATGAGCAGTTCTTC. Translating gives CASSSRRGLKIHEQFF.

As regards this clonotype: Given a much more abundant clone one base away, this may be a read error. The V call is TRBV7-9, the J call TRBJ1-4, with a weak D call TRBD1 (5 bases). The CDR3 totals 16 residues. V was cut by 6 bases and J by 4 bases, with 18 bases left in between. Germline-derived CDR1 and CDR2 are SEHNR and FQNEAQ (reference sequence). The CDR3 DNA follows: TGTGCCAGCAGTGGAGGGTTACAGGCCAGTAATGAAAAACTGTTTTTT. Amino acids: CASSGGLQASNEKLFF.

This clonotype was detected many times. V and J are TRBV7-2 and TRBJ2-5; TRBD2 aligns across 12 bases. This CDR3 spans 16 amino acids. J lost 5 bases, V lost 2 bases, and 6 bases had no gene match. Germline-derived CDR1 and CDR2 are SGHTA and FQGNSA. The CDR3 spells CASSLSSGGVGETQYF. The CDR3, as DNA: TGTGCCAGCAGCTTATCTAGCGGGGGGGTTGGCGAGACCCAGTACTTC.

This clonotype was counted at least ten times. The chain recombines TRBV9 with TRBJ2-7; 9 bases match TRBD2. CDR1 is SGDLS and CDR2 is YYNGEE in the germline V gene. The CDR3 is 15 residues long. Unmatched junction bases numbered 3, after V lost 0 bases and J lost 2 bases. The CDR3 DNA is TGTGCCAGCAGCGTAGCTAGCGGGATCCCCTACGAGCAGTACTTC. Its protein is CASSVASGIPYEQYF.

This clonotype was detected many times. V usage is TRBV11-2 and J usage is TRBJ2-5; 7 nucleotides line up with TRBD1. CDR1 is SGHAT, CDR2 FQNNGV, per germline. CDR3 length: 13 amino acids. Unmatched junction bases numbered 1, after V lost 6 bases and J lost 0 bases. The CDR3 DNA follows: TGTGCCAGCAGGGGGACAGACCAAGAGACCCAGTACTTC. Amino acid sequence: CASRGTDQETQYF.

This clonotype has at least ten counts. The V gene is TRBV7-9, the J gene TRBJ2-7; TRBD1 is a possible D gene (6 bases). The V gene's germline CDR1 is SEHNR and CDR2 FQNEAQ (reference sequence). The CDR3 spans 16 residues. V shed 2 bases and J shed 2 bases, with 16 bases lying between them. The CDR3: CASSLLGATPPYEQYF. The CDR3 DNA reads TGTGCCAGCAGCTTATTGGGGGCCACTCCTCCCTACGAGCAGTACTTC.

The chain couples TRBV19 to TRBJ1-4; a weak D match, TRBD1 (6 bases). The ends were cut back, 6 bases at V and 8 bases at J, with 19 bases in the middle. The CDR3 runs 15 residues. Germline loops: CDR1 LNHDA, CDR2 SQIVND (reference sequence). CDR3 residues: CASSPPGRGREKLFF. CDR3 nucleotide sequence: TGTGCCAGTAGCCCTCCGGGGCGGGGGCGGGAAAAACTGTTTTTT.

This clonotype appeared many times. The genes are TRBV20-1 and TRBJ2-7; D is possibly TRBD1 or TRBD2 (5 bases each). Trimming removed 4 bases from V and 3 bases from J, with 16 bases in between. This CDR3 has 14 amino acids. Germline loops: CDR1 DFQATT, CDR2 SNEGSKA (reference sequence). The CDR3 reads CSATRRDGLYEQYF. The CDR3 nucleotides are TGCAGTGCTACCAGACGGGACGGCCTCTACGAGCAGTACTTC.

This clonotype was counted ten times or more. The CDR3 DNA follows: TGTGCCAGCAGCTTAGTCTCCGCTATCCTTTCTGGAAACACCATATATTTT. This sequence encodes CASSLVSAILSGNTIYF. V gene TRBV11-2 combines with J gene TRBJ1-3; no clear D. This CDR3 is built from 17 residues. V dropped 1 base and J dropped 1 base, with 14 bases sitting between them. Germline V gives CDR1 SGHAT, CDR2 FQNNGV.

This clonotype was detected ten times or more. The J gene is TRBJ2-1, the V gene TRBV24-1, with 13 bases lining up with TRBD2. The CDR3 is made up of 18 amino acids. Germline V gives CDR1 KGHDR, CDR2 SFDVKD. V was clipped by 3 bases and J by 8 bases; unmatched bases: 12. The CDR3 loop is CATSDPVTSGRARDEQFF. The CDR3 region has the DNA TGTGCCACCAGTGATCCGGTAACTAGCGGGAGGGCCCGCGATGAGCAGTTCTTC.